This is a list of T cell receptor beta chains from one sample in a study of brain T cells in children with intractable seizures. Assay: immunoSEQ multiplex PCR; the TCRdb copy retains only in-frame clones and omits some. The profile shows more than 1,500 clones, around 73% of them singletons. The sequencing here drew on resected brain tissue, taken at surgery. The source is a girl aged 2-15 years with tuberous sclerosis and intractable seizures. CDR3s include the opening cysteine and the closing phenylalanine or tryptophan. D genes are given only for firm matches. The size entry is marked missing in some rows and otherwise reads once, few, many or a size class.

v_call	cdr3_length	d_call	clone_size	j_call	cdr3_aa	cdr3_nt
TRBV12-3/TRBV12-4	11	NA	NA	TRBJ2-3	CASSPTDTQYF	TGTGCCAGCAGTCCCACAGATACGCAGTATTTT
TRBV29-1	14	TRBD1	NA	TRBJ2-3	CSVAGGRGTDTQYF	TGCAGCGTTGCAGGGGGCCGGGGCACAGATACGCAGTATTTT
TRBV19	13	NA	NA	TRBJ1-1	CASRVTGNTEAFF	TGTGCCAGTAGGGTGACAGGGAACACTGAAGCTTTCTTT
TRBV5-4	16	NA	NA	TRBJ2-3	CASSTKGLYSTDTQYF	TGTGCCAGCAGCACCAAGGGACTCTATAGCACAGATACGCAGTATTTT
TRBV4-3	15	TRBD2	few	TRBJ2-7	CASSQEGGEHYEQYF	TGCGCCAGCAGCCAAGAGGGGGGGGAACACTACGAGCAGTACTTC
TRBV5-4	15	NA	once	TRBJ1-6	CASSLDGKLSSPLHF	TGTGCCAGCAGCTTGGACGGAAAACTCTCCTCACCCCTCCACTTT
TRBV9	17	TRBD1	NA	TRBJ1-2	CASSVARTGEVEYGYTF	TGTGCCAGCAGCGTAGCTCGGACAGGGGAGGTGGAATATGGCTACACCTTC
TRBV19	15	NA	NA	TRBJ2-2	CASSIGPTATGELFF	TGTGCCAGTAGTATCGGACCCACGGCCACCGGGGAGCTGTTTTTT
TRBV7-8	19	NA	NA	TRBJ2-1	CASSLSASRTEASYNEQFF	TGTGCCAGCAGCTTATCGGCTTCAAGAACTGAGGCCTCCTACAATGAGCAGTTCTTC
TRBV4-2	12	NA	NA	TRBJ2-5	CASSQHQETQYF	TGTGCCAGCAGCCAGCACCAAGAGACCCAGTACTTC
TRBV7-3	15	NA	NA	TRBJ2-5	CASSPGLGPKETQYF	TGTGCCAGCAGCCCCGGACTGGGACCTAAGGAGACCCAGTACTTC
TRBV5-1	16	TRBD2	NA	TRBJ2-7	CASSLWASGGAYEQYF	TGCGCCAGCAGCTTGTGGGCTAGCGGGGGGGCCTACGAGCAGTACTTC
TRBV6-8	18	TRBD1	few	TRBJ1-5	CASLTTLSTGSRHQPQHF	TGTGCCAGCTTAACGACTCTCTCGACAGGGAGCCGCCATCAGCCCCAGCATTTT
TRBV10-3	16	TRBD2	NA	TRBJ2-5	CAISDSASGGRETQYF	TGTGCCATCAGTGATTCGGCTAGCGGGGGGCGGGAGACCCAGTACTTC
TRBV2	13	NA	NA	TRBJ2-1	CASEQASYNEQFF	TGTGCCAGCGAGCAGGCCTCCTACAATGAGCAGTTCTTC
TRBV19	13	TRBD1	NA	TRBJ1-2	CASTRDRGPGYTF	TGTGCCAGTACCCGGGACAGGGGGCCTGGCTACACCTTC
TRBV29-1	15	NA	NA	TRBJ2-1	CSVEADVLVYNEQFF	TGCAGCGTTGAAGCTGACGTGCTAGTCTACAATGAGCAGTTCTTC
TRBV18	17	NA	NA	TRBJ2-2	CASSLWGPAANTGELFF	TGTGCCAGCTCACTTTGGGGGCCAGCGGCGAACACCGGGGAGCTGTTTTTT
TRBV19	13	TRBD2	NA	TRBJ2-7	CASSSTSGYEQYF	TGTGCCAGTAGTTCGACTAGCGGGTACGAGCAGTACTTC
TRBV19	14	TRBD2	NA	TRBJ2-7	CASSISGGRYEQYF	TGTGCCAGTAGTATTAGCGGGGGGCGGTACGAGCAGTACTTC
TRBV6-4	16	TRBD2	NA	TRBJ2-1	CASSVVSGGGYNEQFF	TGTGCCAGCAGTGTTGTGAGCGGGGGGGGTTACAATGAGCAGTTCTTC
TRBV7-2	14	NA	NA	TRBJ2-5	CASSLFGAEETQYF	TGTGCCAGCAGCTTATTCGGTGCTGAGGAGACCCAGTACTTC
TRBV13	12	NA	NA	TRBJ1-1	CASSLQGTEAFF	TGTGCCAGCAGCTTACAGGGCACTGAAGCTTTCTTT
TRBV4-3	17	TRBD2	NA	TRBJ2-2	CASSQDFGLAGTGELFF	TGCGCCAGCAGCCAAGACTTTGGACTAGCGGGTACCGGGGAGCTGTTTTTT
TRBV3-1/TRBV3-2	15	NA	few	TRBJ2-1	CASSPFGGAPNEQFF	TGTGCCAGCAGTCCTTTTGGGGGGGCCCCCAATGAGCAGTTCTTC
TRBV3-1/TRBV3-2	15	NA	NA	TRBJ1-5	CASSPTGGEGQPQHF	TGTGCCAGCAGCCCGACGGGGGGGGAGGGTCAGCCCCAGCATTTT
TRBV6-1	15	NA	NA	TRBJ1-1	CASSEQPTANTEAFF	TGTGCCAGCAGTGAACAACCAACGGCGAACACTGAAGCTTTCTTT
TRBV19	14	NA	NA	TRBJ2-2	CASAFGSTTGELFF	TGTGCCAGTGCGTTCGGGAGCACCACCGGGGAGCTGTTTTTT
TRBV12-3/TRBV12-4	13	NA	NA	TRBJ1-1	CASSDSKNTEAFF	TGTGCCAGCAGCGACTCCAAGAACACTGAAGCTTTCTTT
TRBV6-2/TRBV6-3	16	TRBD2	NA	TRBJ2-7	CASSQPLTSGVYEQYF	TGTGCCAGCAGCCAACCTCTAACTAGCGGGGTATACGAGCAGTACTTC
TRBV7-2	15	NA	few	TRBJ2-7	CASSPGGGLSYEQYF	TGTGCCAGCAGCCCCGGTGGAGGGCTATCCTACGAGCAGTACTTC
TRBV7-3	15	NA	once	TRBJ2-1	CASSLALVGAGEQFF	TGTGCCAGCAGCTTAGCTCTTGTGGGGGCAGGTGAGCAGTTCTTC
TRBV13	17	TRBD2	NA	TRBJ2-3	CASSSTLAGGRTDTQYF	TGTGCCAGCAGCTCCACACTAGCGGGGGGAAGGACAGATACGCAGTATTTT
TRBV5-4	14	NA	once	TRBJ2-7	CASSLLGESAEQYF	TGTGCCAGCAGCTTGTTAGGGGAATCGGCCGAGCAGTACTTC
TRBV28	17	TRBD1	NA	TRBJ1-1	CASSTRTGGRLNTEAFF	TGTGCCAGCAGTACCAGGACAGGGGGACGCCTGAACACTGAAGCTTTCTTT
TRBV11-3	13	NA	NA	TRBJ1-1	CASSLEQGTEAFF	TGTGCCAGCAGCTTAGAGCAGGGCACTGAAGCTTTCTTT
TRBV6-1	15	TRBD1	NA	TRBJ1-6	CASSEQGGHNSPLHF	TGTGCCAGCAGTGAGCAGGGGGGCCATAATTCACCCCTCCACTTT
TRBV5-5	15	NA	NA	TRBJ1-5	CASSLYGEKNQPQHF	TGTGCCAGCAGCTTATACGGGGAGAAAAATCAGCCCCAGCATTTT
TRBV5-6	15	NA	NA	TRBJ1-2	CASTPPGILNYGYTF	TGTGCCAGCACCCCTCCAGGGATCCTTAACTATGGCTACACCTTC
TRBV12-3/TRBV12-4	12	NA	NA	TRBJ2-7	CASSIIFYEQYF	TGTGCCAGCAGCATAATTTTCTACGAGCAGTACTTC
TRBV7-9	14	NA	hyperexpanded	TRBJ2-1	CASSLGLAWNEQFF	TGTGCCAGCAGCTTAGGGTTAGCGTGGAATGAGCAGTTCTTC
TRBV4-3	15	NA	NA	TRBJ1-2	CASSQDTTGRDGYTF	TGCGCCAGCAGCCAAGATACTACGGGCCGGGATGGCTACACCTTC
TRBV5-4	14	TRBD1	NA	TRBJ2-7	CASSADRSNYEQYF	TGTGCCAGCAGCGCGGACAGGTCCAACTACGAGCAGTACTTC
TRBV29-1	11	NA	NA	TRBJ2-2	CSVVRAGELFF	TGCAGCGTTGTAAGGGCCGGGGAGCTGTTTTTT
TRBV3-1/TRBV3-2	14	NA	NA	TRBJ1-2	CASSLLGRSYGYTF	TGTGCCAGCAGCCTGCTGGGCAGGTCTTATGGCTACACCTTC
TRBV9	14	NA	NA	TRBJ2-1	CASSPSGSYNEQFF	TGTGCCAGCAGCCCCAGCGGCTCCTACAATGAGCAGTTCTTC
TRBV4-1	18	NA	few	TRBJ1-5	CASSQIWVTGFLDQPQHF	TGCGCCAGCAGCCAAATTTGGGTGACAGGTTTTTTAGATCAGCCCCAGCATTTT
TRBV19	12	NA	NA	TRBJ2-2	CASGQPTGELFF	TGTGCCAGTGGGCAACCCACCGGGGAGCTGTTTTTT
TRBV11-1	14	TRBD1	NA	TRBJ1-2	CASKKGAHIYGYTF	TGTGCCAGTAAAAAGGGGGCGCACATCTATGGCTACACCTTC
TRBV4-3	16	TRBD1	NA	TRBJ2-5	CASSQDRGTGSETQYF	TGCGCCAGCAGCCAAGATCGGGGGACAGGTTCCGAGACCCAGTACTTC
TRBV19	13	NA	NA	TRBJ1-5	CASSLNSNQPQHF	TGTGCCAGTAGCCTGAACTCAAATCAGCCCCAGCATTTT
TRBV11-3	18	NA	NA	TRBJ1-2	CASRPVKVVEGWRDGYTF	TGTGCCAGCAGACCCGTAAAGGTGGTGGAGGGGTGGAGGGATGGCTACACCTTC